The clone carrying this TCR beta chain was observed a handful of times. What it recognizes is unknown. The data were taken from a study of response to subunit inactivated influenza vaccine. V was cut by 3 bases and J by 4 bases, with 16 bases left in between. Germline values: CDR1 DFQATT, CDR2 SNEGSKA (reference sequence). The CDR3 spans 15 residues. Findings and limits, study-wide: After each seasonal influenza vaccination, few new T cells are recruited, the authors suggested.

MiXCR was run by TCRdb on the RT-PCR reads, yielding one entry per CDR3 protein. The data show 500,000 to 750,000 distinct CDR3 sequences, 12% to 15% seen once. This sequence was found in a man in his fifties or sixties who received an inactivated influenza vaccine. The sample was PBMCs from blood, taken roughly 13 days after vaccination. The chain is built from TRBV20-1 and TRBJ1-5; maybe TRBD1 (5 bases). CDR3 nucleotide sequence: TGCAGTGCTAGTTTTCACCCGGGGGGTAATCAGCCCCAGCATTTT. Amino acid sequence: CSASFHPGGNQPQHF.